Listed below are T cell receptor beta chains from one sample, sequenced in a study of blood T cell repertoires in COVID-19. Assay: immunoSEQ multiplex PCR; the TCRdb copy retains only in-frame clones and omits some. The sample contains 150,000 to 180,000 clones, around 85% of which appear only once. The sample consisted of peripheral blood. Receptor source: a woman in her sixties or seventies with acute or convalescent COVID-19. Both conserved end residues are part of each CDR3. D genes are given only for firm matches. Size is stated for part of the rows, as once, few or many counts, or as a class when the clone is expanded.

DNA	CDR3	V	J	D	size
TGCGCCAGCAGCCAAGGCGTCCCTTCTGGAAACACCATATATTTT	CASSQGVPSGNTIYF	TRBV4-1	TRBJ1-3	-	-
TGCGCCAGCAGCCGTGCGGGGGCTGGAAACACCATATATTTT	CASSRAGAGNTIYF	TRBV5-1	TRBJ1-3	-	-
TGTGCCAGCAGCTTAGGCCCGGGACAGGGCTACTATTTT	CASSLGPGQGYYF	TRBV7-2	TRBJ2-3	TRBD1	-
TGTGCCAGCAGCCAAGATCGACTCAATTCACCCCTCCACTTT	CASSQDRLNSPLHF	TRBV3-1/TRBV3-2	TRBJ1-6	-	once
TGTGCCTCCGGGACTAGCGGGGGGGCAGATACGCAGTATTTT	CASGTSGGADTQYF	TRBV3-1/TRBV3-2	TRBJ2-3	TRBD2	few
TGTGCCACCAAGGGGCAGGGGGTCTTCTATGGCTACACCTTC	CATKGQGVFYGYTF	TRBV10-3	TRBJ1-2	TRBD1	-
TGTGCCAGTAGTAATCCGGGACAGGGGGCAAGGGAGACCCAGTACTTC	CASSNPGQGARETQYF	TRBV19	TRBJ2-5	TRBD1	-
TGTGCCAGCAGTTACCTCGGGCCAGGGAAATACGAGCAGTACTTC	CASSYLGPGKYEQYF	TRBV6-5	TRBJ2-7	-	-
TGCGCCAGCAGGTCAGACAGGGCCGCTGAAGCTTTCTTT	CASRSDRAAEAFF	TRBV10-1	TRBJ1-1	TRBD1	-
TGTGCCAGCACCGTTCCGGGACAGGGGAACACTGAAGCTTTCTTT	CASTVPGQGNTEAFF	TRBV28	TRBJ1-1	TRBD1	few
TGTGCCAGCAGTTTATGGAGGTCCTACAATGAGCAGTTCTTC	CASSLWRSYNEQFF	TRBV27	TRBJ2-1	-	-
TGTGCCAGCAGCTCGGGAGGGGGGATTGAAGCTTTCTTT	CASSSGGGIEAFF	TRBV9	TRBJ1-1	-	-
TGTGCCAGCAGCCAACCCGGGGTTTCATGGTTCACAGATACGCAGTATTTT	CASSQPGVSWFTDTQYF	TRBV4-2	TRBJ2-3	-	-
TGTGCCAGCAGTTACTCGAGTCGGAGCAATCAGCCCCAGCATTTT	CASSYSSRSNQPQHF	TRBV6-5	TRBJ1-5	-	-
TGTGCCACTTCACAGGGATTTGTTAATGAAAAACTGTTTTTT	CATSQGFVNEKLFF	TRBV2	TRBJ1-4	-	-
TGTGCCAGCAGCGTAGATGGGGACTCCAGCATCCGCGAGCAGTACTTC	CASSVDGDSSIREQYF	TRBV9	TRBJ2-7	-	few
TGTGCCAGCAGCCCTCACAGGGATTCCGATGAGCAGTTCTTC	CASSPHRDSDEQFF	TRBV6-2/TRBV6-3	TRBJ2-1	-	-
TGCAGCGGGAGACTAGCGGGGGGGCTCACCGGGGAGCTGTTTTTT	CSGRLAGGLTGELFF	TRBV29-1	TRBJ2-2	TRBD2	-
TGTGCCAGCAGGCTAACCGGGACAGGGGTCTACGAGCAGTACTTC	CASRLTGTGVYEQYF	TRBV7-9	TRBJ2-7	TRBD1	-
TGTGCCACCGGACAGGGACCGGAGACCCAGTACTTC	CATGQGPETQYF	TRBV10-3	TRBJ2-5	TRBD1	-
TGTGCCAGCAGCTCCCGGCCCGACTACCAAGAGACCCAGTACTTC	CASSSRPDYQETQYF	TRBV13	TRBJ2-5	-	-
TGCGCCAGCAGTGAAAGACAGGGGGATCGACCCTACGAGCAGTACTTC	CASSERQGDRPYEQYF	TRBV10-1	TRBJ2-7	TRBD1	few
TGTGCCTGGAGTGTTAAGACAGGGAGAAATGAAAAACTGTTTTTT	CAWSVKTGRNEKLFF	TRBV30	TRBJ1-4	TRBD1	-
TGTGCCTGGAGTACTAGCGGGGGGGCCCTAACCCAGTACTTC	CAWSTSGGALTQYF	TRBV30	TRBJ2-5	TRBD2	-
TGTGCCAGTCGTGCTTGGGGGCCAGGAAACACCATATATTTT	CASRAWGPGNTIYF	TRBV28	TRBJ1-3	-	-
TGCGCCAGCAGCATTGATCCTGGACAGGGGAATCAGCCCCAGCATTTT	CASSIDPGQGNQPQHF	TRBV4-1	TRBJ1-5	TRBD1	-
TGTGCCTGGAGTGTTCCTCGGCAGGGGGCAGTTGGCAATCAGCCCCAGCATTTT	CAWSVPRQGAVGNQPQHF	TRBV30	TRBJ1-5	TRBD1	-
TGTGCCTGGACCCCTACTAGCGGGGGCCCCCTCTCTGGGGCCAACGTCCTGACTTTC	CAWTPTSGGPLSGANVLTF	TRBV30	TRBJ2-6	TRBD2	once
TGTGCCAGCAGTCCGACAGGGTGGCATGGCTACACCTTC	CASSPTGWHGYTF	TRBV6-5	TRBJ1-2	TRBD1	-
TGTGCCAGCAGCTCGTGGACACCCGGATACGAGCAGTACTTC	CASSSWTPGYEQYF	TRBV7-9	TRBJ2-7	-	-
TGTGCCAGCAGCTTGGGAGTTTTAAGCACTGAAGCTTTCTTT	CASSLGVLSTEAFF	TRBV5-5	TRBJ1-1	-	-
TGTGCCAGCAGCTTAGGCAGGGTTACTGAAGCTTTCTTT	CASSLGRVTEAFF	TRBV7-2	TRBJ1-1	-	-
TGTGCCAGCAGAAAAGAGCAGGGGGGCAATCAGCCCCAGCATTTT	CASRKEQGGNQPQHF	TRBV2	TRBJ1-5	TRBD1	-
TGTGCCAGCAGCCCATCGGGGGCTAGCGGGGGCTCCTACGAGCAGTACTTC	CASSPSGASGGSYEQYF	TRBV7-8	TRBJ2-7	TRBD2	-
TGTGCCAGCAGGGGGGGGAGGACTGAAGCTTTCTTT	CASRGGRTEAFF	TRBV11-1	TRBJ1-1	-	-
TGTGCCAGCAGCTTTCCAGGACAGGGGAACTATGGCTACACCTTC	CASSFPGQGNYGYTF	TRBV11-2	TRBJ1-2	TRBD1	-
TGTGCCAGCAGTCCCCAAACAGGGGCCCGTGAAAAACTGTTTTTT	CASSPQTGAREKLFF	TRBV28	TRBJ1-4	TRBD1	-
TGTGCCAGCAGCACCCGGGGGACAACTAATGAAAAACTGTTTTTT	CASSTRGTTNEKLFF	TRBV11-2	TRBJ1-4	-	-